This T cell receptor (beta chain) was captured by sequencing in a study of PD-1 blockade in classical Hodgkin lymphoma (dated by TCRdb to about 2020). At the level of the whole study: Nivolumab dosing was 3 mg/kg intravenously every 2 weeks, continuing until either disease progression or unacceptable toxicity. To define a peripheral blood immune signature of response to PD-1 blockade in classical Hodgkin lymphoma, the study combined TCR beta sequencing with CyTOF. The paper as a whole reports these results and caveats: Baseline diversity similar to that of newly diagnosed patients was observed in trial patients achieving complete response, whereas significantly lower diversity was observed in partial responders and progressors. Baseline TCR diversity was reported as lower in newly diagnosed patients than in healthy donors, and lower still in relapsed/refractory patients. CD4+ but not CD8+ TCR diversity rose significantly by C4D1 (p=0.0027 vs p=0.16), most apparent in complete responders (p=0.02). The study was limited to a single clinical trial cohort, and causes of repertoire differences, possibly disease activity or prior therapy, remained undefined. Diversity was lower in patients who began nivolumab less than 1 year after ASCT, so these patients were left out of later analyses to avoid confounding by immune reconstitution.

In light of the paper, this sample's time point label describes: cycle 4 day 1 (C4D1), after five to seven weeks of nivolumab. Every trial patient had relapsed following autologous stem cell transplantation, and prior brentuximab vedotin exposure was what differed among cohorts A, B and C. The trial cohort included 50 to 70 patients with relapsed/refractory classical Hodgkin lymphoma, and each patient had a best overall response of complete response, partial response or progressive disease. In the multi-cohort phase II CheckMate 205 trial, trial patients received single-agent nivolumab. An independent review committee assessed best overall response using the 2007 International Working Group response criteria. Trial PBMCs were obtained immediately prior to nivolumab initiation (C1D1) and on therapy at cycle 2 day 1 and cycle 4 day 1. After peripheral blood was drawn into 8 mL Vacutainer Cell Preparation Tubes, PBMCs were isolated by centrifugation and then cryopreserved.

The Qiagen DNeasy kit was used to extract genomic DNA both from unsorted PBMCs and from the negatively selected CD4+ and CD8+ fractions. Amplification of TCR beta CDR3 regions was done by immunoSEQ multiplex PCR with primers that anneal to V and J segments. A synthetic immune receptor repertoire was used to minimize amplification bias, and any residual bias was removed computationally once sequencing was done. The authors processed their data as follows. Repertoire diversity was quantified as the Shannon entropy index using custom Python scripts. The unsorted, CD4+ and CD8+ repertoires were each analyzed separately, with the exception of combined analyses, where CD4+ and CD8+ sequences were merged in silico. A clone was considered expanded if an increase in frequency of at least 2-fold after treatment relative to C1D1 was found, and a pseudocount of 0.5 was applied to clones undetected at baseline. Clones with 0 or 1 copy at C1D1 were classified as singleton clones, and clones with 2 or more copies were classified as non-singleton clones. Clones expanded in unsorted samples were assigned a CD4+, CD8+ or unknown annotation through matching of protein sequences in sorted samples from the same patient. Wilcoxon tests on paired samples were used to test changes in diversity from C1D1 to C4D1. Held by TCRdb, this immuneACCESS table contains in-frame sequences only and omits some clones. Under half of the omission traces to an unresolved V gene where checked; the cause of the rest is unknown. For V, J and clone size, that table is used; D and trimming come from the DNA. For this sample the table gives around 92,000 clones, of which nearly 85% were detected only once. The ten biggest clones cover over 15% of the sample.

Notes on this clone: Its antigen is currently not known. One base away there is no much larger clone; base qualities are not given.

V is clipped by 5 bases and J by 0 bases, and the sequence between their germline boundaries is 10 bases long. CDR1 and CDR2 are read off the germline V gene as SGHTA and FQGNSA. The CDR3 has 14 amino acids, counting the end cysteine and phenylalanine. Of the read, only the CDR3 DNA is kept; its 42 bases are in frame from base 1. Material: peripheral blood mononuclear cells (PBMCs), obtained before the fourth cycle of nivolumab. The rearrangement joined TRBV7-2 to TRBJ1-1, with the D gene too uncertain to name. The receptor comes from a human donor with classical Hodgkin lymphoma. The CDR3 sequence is CASSLSTVNTEAFF. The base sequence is TGTGCCAGCAGCCTATCGACCGTGAACACTGAAGCTTTCTTT. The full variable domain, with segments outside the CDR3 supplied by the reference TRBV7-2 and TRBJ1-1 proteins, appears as GAGVSQSPSNKVTEKGKDVELRCDPISGHTALYWYRQSLGQGLEFLIYFQGNSAPDKSGLPSDRFSAERTGGSVSTLTIQRTQQEDSAVYLCASSLSTVNTEAFFGQGTRLTVV.